The present T cell receptor (beta chain) was sequenced within a study of T-cell memory formation after mild COVID-19. Only a few counts were recorded for this clonotype. What it binds is unknown. TCRdb re-analysed the 5' RACE reads in MiXCR, keeping a single row per CDR3 protein. The table lists more than 450,000 distinct CDR3 sequences, 15% to 20% of them singletons, with around 13% in the top ten. Study findings and constraints: The study detected some responding clones in pre-infection memory, suggesting cross-reactive memory joined.

The sequenced material came from PBMCs or a T cell subset sorted from them (not recorded which). The receptor was isolated from an adult woman who had mild COVID-19 (a few samples of this study predate the infection). Cell type and time point are not known.

The CDR3 nucleotides read TGTGCCAGCAAGGGACCTTTAAACACTGAAGCTTTCTTT. It yields the protein CASKGPLNTEAFF. The V and J genes are TRBV12-3 or TRBV12-4 and TRBJ1-1; a possible D gene is TRBD1 (5 bases). With 7 bases removed from V and 2 bases from J, the gap between germline ends came to 11 bases. The CDR3 runs 13 residues.